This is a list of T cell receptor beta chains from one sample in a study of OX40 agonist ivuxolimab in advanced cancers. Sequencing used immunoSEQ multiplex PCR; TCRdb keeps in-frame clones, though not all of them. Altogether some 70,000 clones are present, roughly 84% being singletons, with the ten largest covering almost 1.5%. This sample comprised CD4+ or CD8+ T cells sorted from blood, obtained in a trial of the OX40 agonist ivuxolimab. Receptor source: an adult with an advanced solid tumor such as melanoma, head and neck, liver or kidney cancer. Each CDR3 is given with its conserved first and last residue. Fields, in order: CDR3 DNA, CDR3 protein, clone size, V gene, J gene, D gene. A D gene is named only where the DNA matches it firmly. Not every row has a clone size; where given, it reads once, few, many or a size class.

DNA: TGTGCCAGCAATTCACACGATTCCTATAATTCACCCCTCCACTTT
CDR3: CASNSHDSYNSPLHF
size: .
V: TRBV21-1
J: TRBJ1-6
D: .

DNA: TGTGCCTGGAGTGTGCCTACCCTCGGGACCGGACAGTACACAGATACGCAGTATTTT
CDR3: CAWSVPTLGTGQYTDTQYF
size: few
V: TRBV30
J: TRBJ2-3
D: .

DNA: TGCAGCGTTGAAGCCCCGGGACATCCTACGGCCCAGTACTTC
CDR3: CSVEAPGHPTAQYF
size: .
V: TRBV29-1
J: TRBJ2-5
D: .

DNA: TGTGCCAGCAGTTTAAGGGGGAATCAGCCCCAGCATTTT
CDR3: CASSLRGNQPQHF
size: .
V: TRBV27
J: TRBJ1-5
D: .

DNA: TGTGCCAGCAGCAGACTAGCTGACACAGATACGCAGTATTTT
CDR3: CASSRLADTDTQYF
size: .
V: TRBV2
J: TRBJ2-3
D: TRBD2

DNA: TGTGCCAGCAACGACCTCTACAATGAGCAGTTCTTC
CDR3: CASNDLYNEQFF
size: .
V: TRBV11-2
J: TRBJ2-1
D: .

DNA: TGTGCCAGCAGATACGGAGGGGGGGCGTCGGGGGAGGGGGAGCTGTTTTTT
CDR3: CASRYGGGASGEGELFF
size: .
V: TRBV27
J: TRBJ2-2
D: .

DNA: TGTGCCAGCAGTGGGAGCGGGGCCCAGGACAATGAGCAGTTCTTC
CDR3: CASSGSGAQDNEQFF
size: many
V: TRBV25-1
J: TRBJ2-1
D: TRBD2

DNA: TGTGCCAGCAGTTACTCATATGGGGCCAACGTCCTGACTTTC
CDR3: CASSYSYGANVLTF
size: .
V: TRBV6-6
J: TRBJ2-6
D: .

DNA: TGTGCCAGCTCACCACTTTCTTCACAGGGGACCGAGCAGTACTTC
CDR3: CASSPLSSQGTEQYF
size: .
V: TRBV18
J: TRBJ2-7
D: TRBD1

DNA: TGTGCCAGCTCATCACAGCCATCCTACGAGCAGTACTTC
CDR3: CASSSQPSYEQYF
size: few
V: TRBV18
J: TRBJ2-7
D: .

DNA: TGTGCCAGCATGGCTACAGGGGCTGAAGCTTTCTTT
CDR3: CASMATGAEAFF
size: .
V: TRBV28
J: TRBJ1-1
D: TRBD1

DNA: TGTGCCAGCAGCCCCGGACAGGGGGGTTACAATGAGCAGTTCTTC
CDR3: CASSPGQGGYNEQFF
size: .
V: TRBV7-2
J: TRBJ2-1
D: TRBD1

DNA: TGTGCCAGCAGCCAACTTGGACACCTGAACACTGAAGCTTTCTTT
CDR3: CASSQLGHLNTEAFF
size: .
V: TRBV14
J: TRBJ1-1
D: .

DNA: TGTGCCAGCAGCCGACAGGCTCTTGGCCACGAGCAGTACTTC
CDR3: CASSRQALGHEQYF
size: .
V: TRBV14
J: TRBJ2-7
D: .

DNA: TGTGCCAGTAGTATAAGTCTCTATGGCTACACCTTC
CDR3: CASSISLYGYTF
size: once
V: TRBV19
J: TRBJ1-2
D: .

DNA: TGTGCCAGCAGCTTAGAGCTAGCGGGGAGGACCGGGGAGCTGTTTTTT
CDR3: CASSLELAGRTGELFF
size: .
V: TRBV11-1
J: TRBJ2-2
D: TRBD2

DNA: TGCAGCGTTGGTACCGTTCAGGGGACTGAAGCTTTCTTT
CDR3: CSVGTVQGTEAFF
size: .
V: TRBV29-1
J: TRBJ1-1
D: .

DNA: TGTGCCAGCAGTGCGGGACAGCGACTAAGCAATCAGCCCCAGCATTTT
CDR3: CASSAGQRLSNQPQHF
size: .
V: TRBV2
J: TRBJ1-5
D: TRBD1

DNA: TGTGCCAGCAGCCAAGAAACACAGAATCAGCCCCAGCATTTT
CDR3: CASSQETQNQPQHF
size: .
V: TRBV5-5
J: TRBJ1-5
D: .

DNA: TGCAGTTTGCAGGCGCAAGCCGAAGCTTTCTTT
CDR3: CSLQAQAEAFF
size: .
V: TRBV20-1
J: TRBJ1-1
D: .

DNA: TGCGCCAGCAGCCAAGTCTTGGGAGGCAATCAGCCCCAGCATTTT
CDR3: CASSQVLGGNQPQHF
size: .
V: TRBV4-1
J: TRBJ1-5
D: .

DNA: TGTGCCAGCAGAAGGGACTCTGGGGCCAACGTCCTGACTTTC
CDR3: CASRRDSGANVLTF
size: .
V: TRBV5-4
J: TRBJ2-6
D: .

DNA: TGTGCCAGCAGTCCTAGCACCCACTCCTACGAGCAGTACTTC
CDR3: CASSPSTHSYEQYF
size: many
V: TRBV2
J: TRBJ2-7
D: .

DNA: TGCGCCAGCAGCTTGAGGCTCGCGGGGGGCACTGAAGCTTTCTTT
CDR3: CASSLRLAGGTEAFF
size: .
V: TRBV5-1
J: TRBJ1-1
D: .

DNA: TGTGCCAGCAGCAAAGGCCAGGACCTCTCTGGGGCCAACGTCCTGACTTTC
CDR3: CASSKGQDLSGANVLTF
size: .
V: TRBV4-2
J: TRBJ2-6
D: .

DNA: TGCGCCAGCAGCTTACTAGCGGGGGGGCCTCAAGATACGCAGTATTTT
CDR3: CASSLLAGGPQDTQYF
size: .
V: TRBV5-1
J: TRBJ2-3
D: TRBD2

DNA: TGTGCCAGTAGTTGGGGACAAAGGGATGGAGAGACCCAGTACTTC
CDR3: CASSWGQRDGETQYF
size: .
V: TRBV19
J: TRBJ2-5
D: .

DNA: TGTGCCAGCAGACCCACAGGGGTCTATGGCTACACCTTC
CDR3: CASRPTGVYGYTF
size: .
V: TRBV2
J: TRBJ1-2
D: TRBD1

DNA: TGTGCCAGCTCACCTAGACAGGGTATCGGAAACACCATATATTTT
CDR3: CASSPRQGIGNTIYF
size: once
V: TRBV18
J: TRBJ1-3
D: TRBD1

DNA: TGCAGCGTGCGCTTGGGGGGTCTCTCTGGAAACACCATATATTTT
CDR3: CSVRLGGLSGNTIYF
size: few
V: TRBV29-1
J: TRBJ1-3
D: .

DNA: TGTGCCAGCAGTGAAAGGGGGCGAGACGAGCAGTACTTC
CDR3: CASSERGRDEQYF
size: .
V: TRBV6-1
J: TRBJ2-7
D: TRBD1

DNA: TGTGCCAGCAGACCACAGGGGAGTGTGACAGATACGCAGTATTTT
CDR3: CASRPQGSVTDTQYF
size: .
V: TRBV11-2
J: TRBJ2-3
D: TRBD1

DNA: TGTGCCATCAGTGAGGTCCCTAGCGGGGGCGCCAAGAATAAAAGGGAGACCCAGTACTTC
CDR3: CAISEVPSGGAKNKRETQYF
size: .
V: TRBV10-3
J: TRBJ2-5
D: TRBD2

DNA: TGCAGCGTTGAAGGGGGCCCAGGGACCCTCAATGAGCAGTTCTTC
CDR3: CSVEGGPGTLNEQFF
size: .
V: TRBV29-1
J: TRBJ2-1
D: .

DNA: TGTGCCAGCAGGACAGGGGCCAATACGCAGTATTTT
CDR3: CASRTGANTQYF
size: .
V: TRBV2
J: TRBJ2-3
D: TRBD1

DNA: TGCGCCAGCAGCTTGGAACCCAGCGGGTACACAGATACGCAGTATTTT
CDR3: CASSLEPSGYTDTQYF
size: .
V: TRBV5-1
J: TRBJ2-3
D: .

DNA: TGTGCCAGCAGTGCCCAAATGAGCAATCAGCCCCAGCATTTT
CDR3: CASSAQMSNQPQHF
size: .
V: TRBV2
J: TRBJ1-5
D: .

DNA: TGTGCCTGGAGCCGGGGTTCCCTATACGAGACCCAGTACTTC
CDR3: CAWSRGSLYETQYF
size: .
V: TRBV30
J: TRBJ2-5
D: .

DNA: TGTGCCAGCAGTGATCCGGGGAGCGGCAAAAACATTCAGTACTTC
CDR3: CASSDPGSGKNIQYF
size: .
V: TRBV25-1
J: TRBJ2-4
D: .

DNA: TGCGCCAGCATAGCAGGGCCCATGAACACTGAAGCTTTCTTT
CDR3: CASIAGPMNTEAFF
size: few
V: TRBV5-1
J: TRBJ1-1
D: .

DNA: TGTGCCAGTAGTTCACCGATTTCGGGACAGGGCACAGATACGCAGTATTTT
CDR3: CASSSPISGQGTDTQYF
size: .
V: TRBV19
J: TRBJ2-3
D: TRBD1

DNA: TGTGCCAGCAGTACCGGGACAGGGTGGGGAAAGTTGTACTTC
CDR3: CASSTGTGWGKLYF
size: .
V: TRBV6-1
J: TRBJ2-5
D: TRBD1

DNA: TGTGCCTGGAGTTCCCGGGGATATAGCAATCAGCCCCAGCATTTT
CDR3: CAWSSRGYSNQPQHF
size: .
V: TRBV30
J: TRBJ1-5
D: .

DNA: TGTGCCAGTAGTCTGCATGCCAATCAGCCCCAGCATTTT
CDR3: CASSLHANQPQHF
size: many
V: TRBV19
J: TRBJ1-5
D: .